What follows are 5 T cell receptor beta chains derived from one specimen sequenced in a study of neurological immune-mediated disorders. TCRdb passed the 5' RACE reads through MiXCR, listing each CDR3 protein once. The table records 15,000 to 20,000 distinct CDR3 sequences, 13% to 15% of them present only once. Input material: CD4+ T cells from blood. Receptors originate from a woman aged 55-70 years with HTLV-1-associated myelopathy (HAM/TSP).

This clonotype turned up a few times. The chain links TRBV19 to TRBJ2-3; TRBD2 matches 7 bases. Trimming removed 5 bases from V and 4 bases from J; junction bases left unmatched: 6. CDR3 length: 14 amino acids. The V gene's germline CDR1 is LNHDA and CDR2 SQIVND (reference sequence). The DNA for the CDR3 is TGTGCCAGTAGTGTCCAGCGGGGCGCAGATACGCAGTATTTT. Protein product: CASSVQRGADTQYF.

Many counts were recorded for this clonotype. The chain is built from TRBV20-1 and TRBJ1-1, with D uncertain. Germline CDR1 reads DFQATT; CDR2 reads SNEGSKA (reference sequence). The length of the CDR3 is 14 residues. Trimming stripped 0 bases from V and 4 bases from J, with 12 bases between. In DNA, the CDR3 is TGCAGTGCTAGAGATGTTGGGGTTCTCACTGAAGCTTTCTTT. Its protein is CSARDVGVLTEAFF.

Ten or more counts support this clonotype. The chain combines TRBV5-4 with TRBJ2-2, with TRBD1 identical over 11 bases. Germline CDR1 reads SGHNT; CDR2 reads YYREEE (reference sequence). V gave up 3 bases and J gave up 3 bases; unmatched junction bases: 7. The CDR3 contains 17 residues. In DNA form, the CDR3 reads TGTGCCAGCAGCTCCACCAGGGACAGGGGGGACACCGGGGAGCTGTTTTTT. As protein: CASSSTRDRGDTGELFF.

This clonotype has ten or more counts. The CDR3 sequence is CASSLAGDTEAFF. The DNA for the CDR3 is TGCGCCAGCAGCTTGGCAGGAGACACTGAAGCTTTCTTT. The J gene is TRBJ1-1, the V gene TRBV5-1, with no clear D. V was pared by 0 bases and J by 3 bases, with 6 bases between. The CDR3 sequence is 13 residues long. Germline CDR1 and CDR2: SGHRS and YFSETQ.

This clonotype was seen many times. This chain links TRBV5-6 with TRBJ2-1; D gene unclear. Per the germline V gene, CDR1 is SGHDT and CDR2 is YYEEEE. V lost 1 base, J lost 7 bases, and 12 bases lay in between. This CDR3 region has 14 residues. The CDR3 region has the DNA TGTGCCAGCAGCTTGTTACAGAACTTTAATGAGCAGTTCTTC. Amino acid sequence: CASSLLQNFNEQFF.